These T cell receptor beta chains were read from a single sample in a study of T cell responses to AZD1222 COVID-19 vaccine. Sequenced by immunoSEQ multiplex PCR; TCRdb stores in-frame clones only, minus some. The table shows under 200,000 clones, with 91% occurring only once. The starting material was peripheral blood, obtained on day 0 of AZD1222 vaccination. The origin of the receptors is an adult in good health. Both conserved end residues are part of each CDR3. Fields, in order: clone size, D gene, J gene, V gene, CDR3 DNA, CDR3 protein. A D gene is named only where the DNA matches it firmly. The size field is filled for only some rows; it gives once, few, many or a size class.

>-|-|TRBJ2-5|TRBV7-3
TGTGCCAGCAGCTTACTTAGCGGCTCATGGGAGACCCAGTACTTC
CASSLLSGSWETQYF
>-|-|TRBJ2-7|TRBV27
TGTGCCAGCAGTCCTAGCGTGTACTCCTACGAGCAGTACTTC
CASSPSVYSYEQYF
>-|TRBD1|TRBJ1-1|TRBV12-3/TRBV12-4
TGTGCCAGCGGACAGGACCTGAACACTGAAGCTTTCTTT
CASGQDLNTEAFF
>-|TRBD2|TRBJ2-7|TRBV27
TGTGCCAGCAGCCAAAGGGCAGGACTAGCGGGCATCAGCCAGGGGAGCGAGCAGTACTTC
CASSQRAGLAGISQGSEQYF
>-|-|TRBJ1-3|TRBV28
TGTGCCAGCAACCTACGAGGGTTCGGAAACACCATATATTTT
CASNLRGFGNTIYF
>-|-|TRBJ1-6|TRBV7-8
TGTGCCAGCAGCTTAGAGGGGCCCCTCCACTTT
CASSLEGPLHF
>-|-|TRBJ2-2|TRBV7-3
TGTGCCAGCAGCCCGTGGGCACGCACGAACACCGGGGAGCTGTTTTTT
CASSPWARTNTGELFF
>-|-|TRBJ2-7|TRBV5-3
TGTGCCAGAAGCTTAGGACTTCCGGAGCAGTACTTC
CARSLGLPEQYF
>-|-|TRBJ2-7|TRBV9
TGTGCCAGCGGGGAAAATTACGAGCAGTACTTC
CASGENYEQYF
>-|TRBD1|TRBJ1-4|TRBV5-1
TGCGCCAGCAGCTCTTACAAAGGACAGGAGGAGGGGGAAAAACTGTTTTTT
CASSSYKGQEEGEKLFF
>-|-|TRBJ2-7|TRBV7-2
TGTGCCAGCAGCTTAGTAGCGCCAAGTGGCGAGCAGTACTTC
CASSLVAPSGEQYF
>few|-|TRBJ1-5|TRBV6-6
TGTGCCAGCAGTATCCGACAGGGCAATCAGCCCCAGCATTTT
CASSIRQGNQPQHF
>once|-|TRBJ2-3|TRBV5-1
TGCGCCAGCAGGGTTTCGGGAGAGCGCACAGATACGCAGTATTTT
CASRVSGERTDTQYF